A selection of T cell receptor beta chains follows, all from one sample in a study of blood T cells in healthy people across ages. TCRdb processed the 5' RACE reads anew with MiXCR; each CDR3 protein has one entry. In the table there are about 1.7 million distinct CDR3 sequences, roughly 30% of which are singletons. Sequenced: blood. The receptors stem from a young woman in good health. Both conserved end residues are part of each CDR3. The order of the fields is J gene, V gene, D gene, clone size, CDR3 DNA, CDR3 protein. D genes are given only for firm matches. Only some rows state a clone size, as once, few, many or a class for expanded clones.

j_gene: TRBJ2-7; v_gene: TRBV19; d_gene: -; abundance: few; CDR3nt: TGTGCCAGTAGTATTGGGACGCTGGGGGAGCAGTACTTC; CDR3aa: CASSIGTLGEQYF
j_gene: TRBJ2-6; v_gene: TRBV24-1; d_gene: -; abundance: -; CDR3nt: TGTGCCACCATGGATCGTGGGGCCAACGTCCTGACTTTC; CDR3aa: CATMDRGANVLTF
j_gene: TRBJ2-2; v_gene: TRBV15; d_gene: -; abundance: -; CDR3nt: TGTGCCACCAGCACCCTACAGGGAAACACCGGGGAGCTGTTTTTT; CDR3aa: CATSTLQGNTGELFF
j_gene: TRBJ1-2; v_gene: TRBV6-5; d_gene: TRBD1; abundance: few; CDR3nt: TGTGCCAGCCTGGGACAGGGATATGGCTACACCTTC; CDR3aa: CASLGQGYGYTF
j_gene: TRBJ2-1; v_gene: TRBV12-3/TRBV12-4; d_gene: -; abundance: many; CDR3nt: TGTGCCTCCAGGGGTTACGAGCAGTTCTTC; CDR3aa: CASRGYEQFF
j_gene: TRBJ2-7; v_gene: TRBV7-2; d_gene: TRBD2; abundance: many; CDR3nt: TGTGCCAGCAGCTCCACCGGGACTAGCGGGACCTACGTCTCGAGCGAGCAGTACTTC; CDR3aa: CASSSTGTSGTYVSSEQYF
j_gene: TRBJ1-2; v_gene: TRBV2; d_gene: -; abundance: few; CDR3nt: TGTGCCAGCGGGCAGACCTCTAACTATGGCTACACCTTC; CDR3aa: CASGQTSNYGYTF
j_gene: TRBJ2-3; v_gene: TRBV4-1; d_gene: TRBD2; abundance: few; CDR3nt: TGCGCCAGCAGCCAAGATCTAGGGAGGGCAGCGGGGTACACAGATACGCAGTATTTT; CDR3aa: CASSQDLGRAAGYTDTQYF
j_gene: TRBJ2-5; v_gene: TRBV6-2/TRBV6-3; d_gene: TRBD1; abundance: few; CDR3nt: TGTGCCAGCAGTCGACGAGGGGGCGCGGATGAAGAGACCCAGTACTTC; CDR3aa: CASSRRGGADEETQYF
j_gene: TRBJ1-1; v_gene: TRBV6-2/TRBV6-3; d_gene: TRBD1; abundance: few; CDR3nt: TGTGCCAGCAGCTCCCCGACAGGGAGGACTGAAGCTTTCTTT; CDR3aa: CASSSPTGRTEAFF
j_gene: TRBJ2-1; v_gene: TRBV10-3; d_gene: -; abundance: -; CDR3nt: TGTGCCATCAGTCAAGGGAATGAGCAGTTCTTC; CDR3aa: CAISQGNEQFF
j_gene: TRBJ1-5; v_gene: TRBV6-2/TRBV6-3; d_gene: -; abundance: -; CDR3nt: TGTGCCAGCAGTTGGAGGGTTGGAGGGCCGCATTTT; CDR3aa: CASSWRVGGPHF
j_gene: TRBJ1-2; v_gene: TRBV7-9; d_gene: TRBD1; abundance: few; CDR3nt: TGTGCCAGCAGGCGCCCGGCAGCGGAACAGGGGGCCCGAGCTTATGGCTACACCTTC; CDR3aa: CASRRPAAEQGARAYGYTF
j_gene: TRBJ2-1; v_gene: TRBV7-3; d_gene: TRBD2; abundance: few; CDR3nt: TGTGCCAGCAGCCCTTATGTAGCGGGGAATTACAATGAGCAGTTCTTC; CDR3aa: CASSPYVAGNYNEQFF
j_gene: TRBJ1-6; v_gene: TRBV5-4; d_gene: -; abundance: many; CDR3nt: TGTGCCAGCAGCCAACCTTCTGGACACCACCTCCACTTT; CDR3aa: CASSQPSGHHLHF
j_gene: TRBJ1-6; v_gene: TRBV20-1; d_gene: TRBD1; abundance: few; CDR3nt: TGCAGTGCTAGAGATTGGGGACAGGGTTTCGGTTCACCCCTCCACTTT; CDR3aa: CSARDWGQGFGSPLHF
j_gene: TRBJ2-7; v_gene: TRBV28; d_gene: TRBD1; abundance: once; CDR3nt: TGTGCCAGCAGGGATGACAGGGTCCCGGGCTACGAGCAGTACTTC; CDR3aa: CASRDDRVPGYEQYF
j_gene: TRBJ1-5; v_gene: TRBV4-1; d_gene: TRBD1; abundance: few; CDR3nt: TGCGCCAGCAGCCAAGATCCCACAGGGGTGAGCAATCAGCCCCAGCATTTT; CDR3aa: CASSQDPTGVSNQPQHF
j_gene: TRBJ1-3; v_gene: TRBV28; d_gene: -; abundance: -; CDR3nt: TGTGCCAGCAGTATCTCAGGGGTCACCATATATTTT; CDR3aa: CASSISGVTIYF
j_gene: TRBJ2-2; v_gene: TRBV4-1; d_gene: TRBD2; abundance: -; CDR3nt: TGCGCCAGCAGCCGCCTCCCAACCGGGACTAGCGGTAACGGGGAGCTGTTTTTT; CDR3aa: CASSRLPTGTSGNGELFF
j_gene: TRBJ2-5; v_gene: TRBV12-3/TRBV12-4; d_gene: TRBD2; abundance: -; CDR3nt: TGTGCCGGCAGTCCTTCCAGCGGGGGCGAGACCCAGTACTTC; CDR3aa: CAGSPSSGGETQYF